The clone carrying this T cell receptor beta chain was counted a single time. The target antigen is unknown. This sample is drawn from a study of cytomegalovirus exposure and HLA in healthy donors. Study-wide points: As a later analysis showed, several of the most significant clusters appeared to be linked to common viral pathogens. A later analysis reportedly identified an Asian-associated ancestry cluster as carrying fewer N-insertions than the roughly 670-donor mean.

The PCR ran on 60 Vbeta and 13 Jbeta primers. Data came from immunoSEQ multiplex PCR; TCRdb stores just in-frame clones and leaves some out. The sample lists 180,000 or so clones; 86% were seen once. The origin of this receptor is a woman in her thirties in good health and CMV-seronegative. Sample: PBMCs.

The CDR3 DNA reads TGTGCCAGCACCCCATCCCAACCGGGTCGCGAAAAACTGTTTTTT. Protein: CASTPSQPGREKLFF. The chain joins TRBV28 to TRBJ1-4; the D is unclear. Germline CDR1 and CDR2: MDHEN and SYDVKM. CDR3 length: 15 amino acids. Trimming stripped 7 bases from V and 8 bases from J, with 20 bases between.